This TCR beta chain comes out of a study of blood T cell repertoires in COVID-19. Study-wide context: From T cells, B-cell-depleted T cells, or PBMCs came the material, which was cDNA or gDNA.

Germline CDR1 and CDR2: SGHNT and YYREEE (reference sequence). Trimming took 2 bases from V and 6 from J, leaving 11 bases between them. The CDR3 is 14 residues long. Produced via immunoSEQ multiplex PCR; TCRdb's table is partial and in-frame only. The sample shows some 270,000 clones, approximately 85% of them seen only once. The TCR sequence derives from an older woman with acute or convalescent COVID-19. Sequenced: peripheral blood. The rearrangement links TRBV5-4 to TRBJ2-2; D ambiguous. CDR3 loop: CASSFGSIPGELFF. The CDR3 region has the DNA TGTGCCAGCAGCTTCGGTTCAATCCCCGGGGAGCTGTTTTTT.